Listed below are T cell receptor beta chains from one sample, sequenced in a study of T cell responses to AZD1222 COVID-19 vaccine. Sequencing used immunoSEQ multiplex PCR; TCRdb keeps in-frame clones, though not all of them. The profile shows tens of thousands of clones, 86% of them singletons. The source material was peripheral blood, sampled on day 0 of AZD1222 vaccination. These TCRs come from an adult in good health. CDR3s include the opening cysteine and the closing phenylalanine or tryptophan. D genes are given only for firm matches. Size is omitted from some rows. Given values are once, few, many or a class for expanded clones.

>TRBV19|-|-|TRBJ1-4
TGTGCCAGTAGTATAGGCCTAGGGGAAAAACTGTTTTTT
CASSIGLGEKLFF
>TRBV5-6|few|TRBD1|TRBJ1-2
TGTGCCAGCAGCTCCCTCGGACAGGGCAATGTCGTCTATGGCTACACCTTC
CASSSLGQGNVVYGYTF
>TRBV6-5|-|-|TRBJ2-5
TGTGCCAGCTTAGGTCAGGGGAGACAAGAGACCCAGTACTTC
CASLGQGRQETQYF
>TRBV27|-|-|TRBJ1-1
TGTGCCAGCGGATTATCAGGGGATGAAGCTTTCTTT
CASGLSGDEAFF
>TRBV25-1|-|-|TRBJ1-6
TGTGCCAGCAGTGAAGGTTGGGGCTATAATTCACCCCTCCACTTT
CASSEGWGYNSPLHF
>TRBV19|-|TRBD1|TRBJ2-3
TGTGCCAGTAGTATACGACAGGGATCAGATACGCAGTATTTT
CASSIRQGSDTQYF
>TRBV21-1|-|-|TRBJ2-5
TGTGCCAGCAGCAAAGCCTTTAAAAGGGTCGAGACCCAGTACTTC
CASSKAFKRVETQYF
>TRBV9|-|-|TRBJ1-5
TGTGCCAGCAGCGTAGAGGGGGGGCGAAATCAGCCCCAGCATTTT
CASSVEGGRNQPQHF
>TRBV30|-|-|TRBJ1-2
TGTGCCTGGAGTATGGGTCGGGGCAGGGTTAACTATGGCTACACCTTC
CAWSMGRGRVNYGYTF
>TRBV19|-|-|TRBJ1-5
TGTGCCAGTAGTATAGGAAGATCTCCCAATCAGCCCCAGCATTTT
CASSIGRSPNQPQHF
>TRBV28|-|TRBD1|TRBJ1-2
TGTGCCAGCAGTATACAGGGGTACGGCTACACCTTC
CASSIQGYGYTF
>TRBV11-2|-|-|TRBJ2-1
TGTGCCAGCAGCTTAGTAGAATACAATGAGCAGTTCTTC
CASSLVEYNEQFF
>TRBV6-5|-|-|TRBJ2-1
TGTGCCAGCAGCGGGGGCGCCAACAATGAGCAGTTCTTC
CASSGGANNEQFF
>TRBV7-8|-|-|TRBJ2-5
TGTGCCAGCAGCTTACGGCGGACCCAAGAGACCCAGTACTTC
CASSLRRTQETQYF
>TRBV7-2|-|-|TRBJ1-5
TGTGCCAGCAGCTTTCAGGGCGGTCAGCCCCAGCATTTT
CASSFQGGQPQHF
>TRBV27|-|TRBD1|TRBJ2-7
TGTGCCAGCAGTGGACAGGCGCACTCCTACGAGCAGTACTTC
CASSGQAHSYEQYF
>TRBV3-1/TRBV3-2|-|TRBD2|TRBJ2-5
TGTGCCAGCAGCCAATCGCGGGGGGGCTGGATCGAGACCCAGTACTTC
CASSQSRGGWIETQYF
>TRBV6-5|once|-|TRBJ2-1
TGTGCCAGCAGTTACCTGGGGGCTGGGGCCAATGAGCAGTTCTTC
CASSYLGAGANEQFF
>TRBV7-2|-|TRBD1|TRBJ1-2
TGTGCCAGCAGCCTAAGTAGCGGACAGGGGTCTCGCTGGGGAGGCTACACCTTC
CASSLSSGQGSRWGGYTF
>TRBV5-1|-|TRBD1|TRBJ1-5
TGCGCCAGCAGCTTGTGGGGACAGGGCGTGGAGCCCCAGCATTTT
CASSLWGQGVEPQHF
>TRBV6-5|-|TRBD1|TRBJ2-7
TGTGCCAGCAGAGAGGACAGGTCCTACTACGAGCAGTACTTC
CASREDRSYYEQYF
>TRBV9|-|TRBD2|TRBJ2-3
TGTGCCAGCACTCGGACTAGCGGACGCACAGATACGCAGTATTTT
CASTRTSGRTDTQYF
>TRBV4-1|once|TRBD2|TRBJ2-1
TGCGCCAGCAGCCAAGGAATAAGGACTAGCGGGAGGCCTCACAATGAGCAGTTCTTC
CASSQGIRTSGRPHNEQFF
>TRBV5-6|-|TRBD1|TRBJ1-2
TGTGCCAGCAGCTTGGTGGGCAGGGGGCGAGGCTACACCTTC
CASSLVGRGRGYTF
>TRBV3-1/TRBV3-2|-|TRBD1|TRBJ1-1
TGTGCCAGCAGCTTTGGACAGGGGAACACTGAAGCTTTCTTT
CASSFGQGNTEAFF
>TRBV7-9|once|-|TRBJ1-2
TGTGCCAGCACACTACAACAGGAGAACTATGGCTACACCTTC
CASTLQQENYGYTF
>TRBV6-5|-|-|TRBJ2-5
TGTGCCAGCAGGCTGGGGGGAGAGACCCAGTACTTC
CASRLGGETQYF
>TRBV19|-|-|TRBJ1-6
TGTGCCAGTAGTTTAGGGCCCCGGCTGTCTTCACCCCTCCACTTT
CASSLGPRLSSPLHF
>TRBV21-1|-|-|TRBJ1-2
TGTGCCAGCAGCAAAGCGGACAAATATGGCTACACCTTC
CASSKADKYGYTF
>TRBV5-4|-|-|TRBJ2-3
TGTGCCAGCAGATCGGGAGAGAGGACAGATACGCAGTATTTT
CASRSGERTDTQYF
>TRBV15|once|-|TRBJ2-5
TGTGCCACCAGCGCCTGGGGGACGGAGGAGACCCAGTACTTC
CATSAWGTEETQYF
>TRBV7-2|-|TRBD1|TRBJ1-5
TGTGCCAGCAGCTTGCAGGGGGGAAATCAGCCCCAGCATTTT
CASSLQGGNQPQHF
>TRBV4-2|few|TRBD2|TRBJ2-7
TGTGCCAGCAGCCAAGTTATCGCGGGAGCTAGAAACCAGGAGCAGTACTTC
CASSQVIAGARNQEQYF
>TRBV28|once|-|TRBJ2-7
TGTGCCAGCATTACTTTGGGGGCCAACTCCTACGAGCAGTACTTC
CASITLGANSYEQYF
>TRBV4-1|-|-|TRBJ2-1
TGCGCCAGCAGCCACCGGGGGGGGACAGGGACATACAATGAGCAGTTCTTC
CASSHRGGTGTYNEQFF
>TRBV7-8|-|-|TRBJ2-7
TGTGCCAGCAGCCGAGTCTACGAGCAGTACTTC
CASSRVYEQYF
>TRBV5-4|-|TRBD1|TRBJ2-1
TGTGCCAGCAGCAAGACAGGGGGTCACAATGAGCAGTTCTTC
CASSKTGGHNEQFF
>TRBV7-8|-|TRBD1|TRBJ2-7
TGTGCCAGCAGCTTACCGAACACAGGGGAGAGATATGAGGACGAGCAGTACTTC
CASSLPNTGERYEDEQYF
>TRBV28|-|-|TRBJ1-5
TGTGCCAGCAGCCCACCCCGAGGAGGACCGGGCAATCAGCCCCAGCATTTT
CASSPPRGGPGNQPQHF
>TRBV27|-|-|TRBJ1-2
TGTGCCAGCAGCCAACAGCCTCGAGCTAACTATGGCTACACCTTC
CASSQQPRANYGYTF
>TRBV20-1|-|TRBD1|TRBJ1-2
TGCAGTGCTAGCCAGGGGGCTGGCTACACCTTC
CSASQGAGYTF